The source of this TCR beta chain is a study of shared clonotypes between healthy human individuals. The CDR3 has 13 residues. Germline loops: CDR1 ENHRY, CDR2 SYGVKD. Trimming pared 6 bases from V and 2 bases from J, leaving 11 bases between. General observations from the study: A reduction in generation probabilities was seen for non-shared clonotypes relative to those shared by all four donors. Naive subsets usually exceeded memory subsets in estimated richness.

This clone was detected a few times. Its matching antigen is unknown. An even split of each subset's genomic DNA across several immunoSEQ plates was performed. Clones were sequenced by immunoSEQ multiplex PCR, and TCRdb holds only the in-frame ones, with some missing. The sample records 950,000 to 1,200,000 clones, 60% to 85% being singletons. V gene TRBV10-3 combines with J gene TRBJ2-7; a weak D match, TRBD1 (5 bases). This receptor was obtained from a man between 18 and 35 years old in good health. Some clones in this sample may be carry-over from other donors' samples. The sample taken for sequencing was memory CD4+ T cells from PBMCs. Subset specified: CD45RA-negative fraction. The CDR3 DNA is TGTGCCATCAGACCGACAGCTACCTACGAGCAGTACTTC. Its protein is CAIRPTATYEQYF.